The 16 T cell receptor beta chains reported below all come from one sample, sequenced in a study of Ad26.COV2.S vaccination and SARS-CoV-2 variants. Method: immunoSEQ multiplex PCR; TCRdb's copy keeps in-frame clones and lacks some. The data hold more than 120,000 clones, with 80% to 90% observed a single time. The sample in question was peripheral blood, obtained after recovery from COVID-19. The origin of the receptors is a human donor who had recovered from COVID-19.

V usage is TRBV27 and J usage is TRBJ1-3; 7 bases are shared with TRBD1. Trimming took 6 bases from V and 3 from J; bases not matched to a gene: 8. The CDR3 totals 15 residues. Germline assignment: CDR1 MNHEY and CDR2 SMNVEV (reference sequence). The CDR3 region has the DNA TGTGCCAGCAGCCCGGGACAGTTCAATGGAAACACCATATATTTT. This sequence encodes CASSPGQFNGNTIYF.

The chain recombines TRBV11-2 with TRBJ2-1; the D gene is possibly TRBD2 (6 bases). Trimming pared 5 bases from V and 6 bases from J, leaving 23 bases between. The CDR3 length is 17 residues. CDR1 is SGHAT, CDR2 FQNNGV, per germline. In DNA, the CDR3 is TGTGCCAGCAGCATACACCCGGCGGGACCTTCGGGCAATGAGCAGTTCTTC. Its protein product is CASSIHPAGPSGNEQFF.

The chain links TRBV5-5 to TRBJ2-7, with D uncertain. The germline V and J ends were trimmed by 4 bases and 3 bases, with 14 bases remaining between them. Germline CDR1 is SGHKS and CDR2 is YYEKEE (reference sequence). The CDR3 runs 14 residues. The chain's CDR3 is CASSTLTESYEQYF. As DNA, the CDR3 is TGTGCCAGCAGCACCCTGACGGAAAGCTACGAGCAGTACTTC. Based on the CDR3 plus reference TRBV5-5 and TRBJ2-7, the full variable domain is DAGVTQSPTHLIKTRGQQVTLRCSPISGHKSVSWYQQVLGQGPQFIFQYYEKEERGRGNFPDRFSARQFPNYSSELNVNALLLGDSALYLCASSTLTESYEQYFGPGTRLTVT.

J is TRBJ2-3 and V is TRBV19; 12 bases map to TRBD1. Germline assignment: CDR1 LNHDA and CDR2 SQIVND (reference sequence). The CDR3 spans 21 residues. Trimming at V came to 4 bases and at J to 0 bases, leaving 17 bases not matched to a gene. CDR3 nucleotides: TGTGCCAGTAGTACCGGGACAGGGGGCTTTTTGAGTACAATCAGCACAGATACGCAGTATTTT. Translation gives CASSTGTGGFLSTISTDTQYF.

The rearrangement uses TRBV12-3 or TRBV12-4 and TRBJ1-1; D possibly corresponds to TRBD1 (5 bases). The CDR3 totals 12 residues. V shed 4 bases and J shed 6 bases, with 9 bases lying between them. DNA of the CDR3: TGTGCCAGCAGTTGGGGCAGGGCTGAAGCTTTCTTT. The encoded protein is CASSWGRAEAFF.

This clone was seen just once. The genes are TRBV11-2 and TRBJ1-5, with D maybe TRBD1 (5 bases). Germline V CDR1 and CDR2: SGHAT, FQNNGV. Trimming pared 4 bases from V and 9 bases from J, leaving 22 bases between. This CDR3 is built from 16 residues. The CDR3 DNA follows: TGTGCCAGCAGCTCCGGGACCTTATCCGCGCTTGGGCCCCAGCATTTT. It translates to CASSSGTLSALGPQHF.

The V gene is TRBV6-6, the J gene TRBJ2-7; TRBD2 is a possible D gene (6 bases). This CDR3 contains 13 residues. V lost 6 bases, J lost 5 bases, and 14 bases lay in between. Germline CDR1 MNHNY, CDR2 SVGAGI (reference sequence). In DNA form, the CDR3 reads TGTGCCAGCAGATCCGGGGGACTCCACGAGCAGTACTTC. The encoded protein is CASRSGGLHEQYF.

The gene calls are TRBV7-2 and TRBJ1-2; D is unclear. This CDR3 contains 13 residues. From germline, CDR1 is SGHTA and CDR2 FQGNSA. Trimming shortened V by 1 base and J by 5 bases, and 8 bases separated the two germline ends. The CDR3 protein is CASSLGLMYGYTF. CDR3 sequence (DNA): TGTGCCAGCAGCTTAGGGCTAATGTATGGCTACACCTTC.

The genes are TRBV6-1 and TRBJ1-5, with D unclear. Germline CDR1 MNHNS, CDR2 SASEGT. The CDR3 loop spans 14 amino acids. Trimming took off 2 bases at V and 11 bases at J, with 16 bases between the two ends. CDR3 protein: CASSELGLYVAQHF. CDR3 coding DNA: TGTGCCAGCAGTGAACTTGGACTCTATGTGGCCCAGCATTTT.

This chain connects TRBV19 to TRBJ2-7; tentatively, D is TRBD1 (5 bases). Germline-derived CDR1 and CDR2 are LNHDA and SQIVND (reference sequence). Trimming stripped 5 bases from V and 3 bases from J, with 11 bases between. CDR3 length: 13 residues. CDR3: CASSYRQGYEQYF. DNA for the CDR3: TGTGCCAGTAGTTATCGGCAGGGCTACGAGCAGTACTTC.

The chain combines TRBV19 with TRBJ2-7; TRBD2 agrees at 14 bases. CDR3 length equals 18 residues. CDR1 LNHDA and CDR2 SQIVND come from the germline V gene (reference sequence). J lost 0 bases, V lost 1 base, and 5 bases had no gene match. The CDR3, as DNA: TGTGCCAGTAGTATAGCGGGACTAGCGGGGGATTACTCCTACGAGCAGTACTTC. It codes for CASSIAGLAGDYSYEQYF.

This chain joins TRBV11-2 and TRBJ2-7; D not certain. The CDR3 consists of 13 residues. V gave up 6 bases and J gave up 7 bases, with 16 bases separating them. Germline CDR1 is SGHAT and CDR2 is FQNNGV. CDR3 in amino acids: CASSLGPVREQYF. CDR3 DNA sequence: TGTGCCAGCAGTCTTGGACCGGTACGGGAGCAGTACTTC.

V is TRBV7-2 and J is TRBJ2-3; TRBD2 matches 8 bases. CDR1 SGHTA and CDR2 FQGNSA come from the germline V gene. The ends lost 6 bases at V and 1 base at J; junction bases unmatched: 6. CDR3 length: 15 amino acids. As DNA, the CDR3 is TGTGCCAGCAGTACTAGAGCGGGGGGCACAGATACGCAGTATTTT. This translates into CASSTRAGGTDTQYF.

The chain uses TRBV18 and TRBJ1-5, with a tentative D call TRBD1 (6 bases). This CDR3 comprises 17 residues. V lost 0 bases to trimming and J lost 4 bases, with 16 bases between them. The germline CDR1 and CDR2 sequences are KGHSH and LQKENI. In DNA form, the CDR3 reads TGTGCCAGCTCACCACCAAGCGGGGGCGTGAGGAATCAGCCCCAGCATTTT. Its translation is CASSPPSGGVRNQPQHF.

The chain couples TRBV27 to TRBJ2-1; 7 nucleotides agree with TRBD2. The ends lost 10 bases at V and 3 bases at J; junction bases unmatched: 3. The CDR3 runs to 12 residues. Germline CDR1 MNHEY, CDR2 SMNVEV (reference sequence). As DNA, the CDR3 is TGTGCCACTACGGGAGGCTACAATGAGCAGTTCTTC. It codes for CATTGGYNEQFF.

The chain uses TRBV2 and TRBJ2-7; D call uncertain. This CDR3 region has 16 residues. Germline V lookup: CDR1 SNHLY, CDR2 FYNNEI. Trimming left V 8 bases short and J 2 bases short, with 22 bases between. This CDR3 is CASGQELTQTPYEQYF. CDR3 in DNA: TGTGCCAGCGGGCAGGAGCTCACCCAAACCCCCTACGAGCAGTACTTC.